The rows below give T cell receptor beta chains drawn from one sample of a study of molecular identifiers for immune sequencing clone quantification. One entry per CDR3 protein results from TCRdb running MiXCR on the PCR reads. Found here are about 640,000 distinct CDR3 sequences, 15% to 20% of them singletons; the top ten hold roughly 0.9%. The sequenced sample was naive CD8+ T cells from blood, with Jurkat cell RNA spiked in. The receptors shown here come from a human donor in good health. Some libraries in this study had Jurkat cell RNA spiked in. Each CDR3 is given without its conserved first and last residue. The order of the fields is V gene, clone size, CDR3 length, CDR3 protein. The size entry is marked missing in some rows and otherwise reads once, few, many or a size class.

v_call: TRBV27
clone_size: NA
cdr3_length: 15
cdr3_aa: ASSFEHLGTKNEKLF

v_call: TRBV5-6
clone_size: many
cdr3_length: 13
cdr3_aa: ASSLRLAGAETQY

v_call: TRBV20-1
clone_size: NA
cdr3_length: 13
cdr3_aa: SAETGTGVLIEQF

v_call: TRBV11-2
clone_size: few
cdr3_length: 13
cdr3_aa: ASSFFPTKDGELF

v_call: TRBV29-1
clone_size: many
cdr3_length: 14
cdr3_aa: SVEDPVTGHTGELF

v_call: TRBV5-3
clone_size: NA
cdr3_length: 12
cdr3_aa: ASSFNDRGNEQF

v_call: TRBV2
clone_size: few
cdr3_length: 12
cdr3_aa: ASKWTSGNNEQF

v_call: TRBV24-1
clone_size: many
cdr3_length: 17
cdr3_aa: ATSDLSEREGPRTDTQY

v_call: TRBV27
clone_size: NA
cdr3_length: 12
cdr3_aa: ASKRVSKAGELF

v_call: TRBV19
clone_size: few
cdr3_length: 14
cdr3_aa: ASSIIGGSSYNEQF

v_call: TRBV9
clone_size: many
cdr3_length: 15
cdr3_aa: ASSVMLRGGTTGELF

v_call: TRBV7-6
clone_size: many
cdr3_length: 14
cdr3_aa: ASSFGPSQGPYEQY

v_call: TRBV6-2/TRBV6-3
clone_size: many
cdr3_length: 12
cdr3_aa: ASSYSYDLATQY

v_call: TRBV4-3
clone_size: many
cdr3_length: 14
cdr3_aa: ASSQGRTGTYNEQF

v_call: TRBV9
clone_size: few
cdr3_length: 13
cdr3_aa: ASSENLANTGELF

v_call: TRBV9
clone_size: many
cdr3_length: 14
cdr3_aa: ASSVGDVLNTGELF

v_call: TRBV30
clone_size: many
cdr3_length: 14
cdr3_aa: AWSVSPRAGEGGYT

v_call: TRBV28
clone_size: many
cdr3_length: 14
cdr3_aa: ASSLAVLAGGETQY

v_call: TRBV27
clone_size: NA
cdr3_length: 13
cdr3_aa: ASSLRGGSSYERY

v_call: TRBV19
clone_size: many
cdr3_length: 13
cdr3_aa: ASSILPGLAEEQY

v_call: TRBV5-4
clone_size: many
cdr3_length: 13
cdr3_aa: ASSFGTSGPLEQF

v_call: TRBV5-4
clone_size: few
cdr3_length: 15
cdr3_aa: ASSPNPDRSWTGELF

v_call: TRBV18
clone_size: many
cdr3_length: 11
cdr3_aa: ASSPPGTGEAF

v_call: TRBV4-3
clone_size: many
cdr3_length: 11
cdr3_aa: ASSHDRGDEQF

v_call: TRBV29-1
clone_size: many
cdr3_length: 10
cdr3_aa: SVARDNTEAF

v_call: TRBV12-5
clone_size: NA
cdr3_length: 10
cdr3_aa: ASGLPGSEAF

v_call: TRBV28
clone_size: many
cdr3_length: 14
cdr3_aa: ASSPTFGEMNTEAF

v_call: TRBV7-6
clone_size: many
cdr3_length: 10
cdr3_aa: ASSLASTEQY

v_call: TRBV7-9
clone_size: many
cdr3_length: 12
cdr3_aa: ASNPQENTGELF

v_call: TRBV2
clone_size: few
cdr3_length: 13
cdr3_aa: ASSEGHGQAYEQY

v_call: TRBV3-1
clone_size: few
cdr3_length: 16
cdr3_aa: ASSQDVTLAGVQETQY

v_call: TRBV4-3
clone_size: many
cdr3_length: 13
cdr3_aa: ASSQDALSGNTIY

v_call: TRBV10-3
clone_size: NA
cdr3_length: 12
cdr3_aa: AISDGTGSYEQY

v_call: TRBV30
clone_size: few
cdr3_length: 13
cdr3_aa: AWSTGASMNTEAF

v_call: TRBV28
clone_size: many
cdr3_length: 11
cdr3_aa: ASSLMGQETQY

v_call: TRBV5-6
clone_size: many
cdr3_length: 16
cdr3_aa: ASSANSPGLPVSEKLF

v_call: TRBV27
clone_size: NA
cdr3_length: 11
cdr3_aa: ASGRTENQPQH

v_call: TRBV19
clone_size: many
cdr3_length: 13
cdr3_aa: ASSFSSGSTDTQY

v_call: TRBV7-6
clone_size: many
cdr3_length: 9
cdr3_aa: ASGVGEPQH

v_call: TRBV7-9
clone_size: many
cdr3_length: 10
cdr3_aa: ASSPSPENQY

v_call: TRBV28
clone_size: many
cdr3_length: 13
cdr3_aa: ASLPGQRYQETQY

v_call: TRBV30
clone_size: few
cdr3_length: 10
cdr3_aa: AWQMTRGEQF

v_call: TRBV4-3
clone_size: many
cdr3_length: 14
cdr3_aa: ASSQDYQGSSYEQY

v_call: TRBV13
clone_size: few
cdr3_length: 11
cdr3_aa: ASCLWGNQPQH

v_call: TRBV7-9
clone_size: few
cdr3_length: 13
cdr3_aa: ASSLSRGHVTEAF

v_call: TRBV5-4
clone_size: many
cdr3_length: 12
cdr3_aa: ASSFGGGLGEQY

v_call: TRBV20-1
clone_size: few
cdr3_length: 12
cdr3_aa: SARDRQTNYGYT

v_call: TRBV14
clone_size: many
cdr3_length: 15
cdr3_aa: ASSQKTMRTSSYEQY

v_call: TRBV7-9
clone_size: few
cdr3_length: 16
cdr3_aa: ASSPATARGVGRYEQY

v_call: TRBV7-9
clone_size: many
cdr3_length: 18
cdr3_aa: ASTPGAKGPGVSNTGELF

v_call: TRBV29-1
clone_size: many
cdr3_length: 11
cdr3_aa: SVVGRGSEKLF

v_call: TRBV5-8
clone_size: NA
cdr3_length: 13
cdr3_aa: ASSLGLALNNEQF

v_call: TRBV7-2
clone_size: many
cdr3_length: 15
cdr3_aa: ASSSGTGFYSTDTQY

v_call: TRBV19
clone_size: NA
cdr3_length: 12
cdr3_aa: ASSLQGQGDEQY

v_call: TRBV6-5
clone_size: many
cdr3_length: 10
cdr3_aa: ASTGMEETQY

v_call: TRBV10-3
clone_size: NA
cdr3_length: 13
cdr3_aa: AISQPGQGNSPLH

v_call: TRBV6-6
clone_size: NA
cdr3_length: 11
cdr3_aa: ASGGGNTDTQY